Listed here is a single T cell receptor (beta chain). The data belong to a study of blood T cell repertoires in COVID-19. About the study: T cells, B-cell-depleted T cells, or PBMCs provided the cDNA or gDNA that served as material.

Per the original data handling: The authors estimated nucleated cell counts from reference gene primer amplification. TCRdb keeps only in-frame clones here, not all; method: immunoSEQ multiplex PCR. V and J calls and clone size are those listed in that table; D and trimming were worked out from the DNA. The sample lists hundreds of thousands of clones; approximately 90% were seen once. The germline V gene has CDR1 LGHDT and CDR2 YNNKEL (reference sequence). This CDR3 spans 15 amino acids. The V end was cut by 4 bases, the J end by 3 bases, with 15 bases between. Sequences were obtained from peripheral blood. The V gene is TRBV3-1 (or the pseudogene TRBV3-2), the J gene TRBJ1-1; a possible D gene is TRBD1 (5 bases). The origin of this receptor is a woman aged 18-35 years with acute or convalescent COVID-19. The CDR3 nucleotides are TGTGCCAGCAGCCCCCCCGGGGGGTCAGACACTGAAGCTTTCTTT. Encoded protein: CASSPPGGSDTEAFF.